What follows is one T cell receptor beta chain and its context. The data originate from a study of blood T cell repertoires in COVID-19. For the study at large: Sources were T cells, B-cell-depleted T cells, or PBMCs; the material itself was cDNA or gDNA.

During active infection, Seattle patients enrolled and were then monitored through disease. The CDR3 runs 16 residues. CDR1 is LNHDA, CDR2 SQIVND, per germline (reference sequence). With V trimmed by 5 bases and J by 2 bases, 9 bases remained unmatched. Authors' analysis steps: Reference gene primer amplification in the assay estimated nucleated cell counts. Generated by immunoSEQ multiplex PCR, the TCRdb table keeps only in-frame clones and is missing some. Clonal size and the V and J genes are those of that table, whereas D and trimming came from the DNA. The sample consists of tens of thousands of clones, approximately 86% of them appearing once.

V and J are TRBV19 and TRBJ1-5, with 7 bases identical to TRBD1. This sequence originates from a man aged 55-75 years with COVID-19, enrolled during active disease. Sequences were obtained from peripheral blood. CDR3 nucleotides: TGTGCCAGTAGTCAGACAGGGACCGATGGCAATCAGCCCCAGCATTTT. Residues: CASSQTGTDGNQPQHF.